The present T cell receptor beta chain was sequenced within a study of response to subunit inactivated influenza vaccine. Findings and caveats of the study: Few additional T cells are recruited per seasonal influenza vaccination, authors suggested.

Via MiXCR, TCRdb re-called the RT-PCR reads, giving one row per CDR3 protein. Of 550,000 to 600,000 distinct CDR3 sequences listed, approximately 12% are singletons. This clonotype was recorded a few times. The antigen remains undetermined. The CDR3 covers 12 residues. Germline V CDR1 and CDR2: MDHEN, SYDVKM. V gave up 4 bases and J gave up 12 bases; unmatched junction bases: 5. The chain couples TRBV28 to TRBJ2-1; 8 nucleotides align to TRBD1. The clonotype comes from a man aged 50-59 years who received an inactivated influenza vaccine. Sequenced here: PBMCs from blood, sampled on the day of vaccination. In nucleotides, the CDR3 is TGTGCCAGCAGTTACCGAGGACAGGGGCAGTTCTTC. Translation gives CASSYRGQGQFF.